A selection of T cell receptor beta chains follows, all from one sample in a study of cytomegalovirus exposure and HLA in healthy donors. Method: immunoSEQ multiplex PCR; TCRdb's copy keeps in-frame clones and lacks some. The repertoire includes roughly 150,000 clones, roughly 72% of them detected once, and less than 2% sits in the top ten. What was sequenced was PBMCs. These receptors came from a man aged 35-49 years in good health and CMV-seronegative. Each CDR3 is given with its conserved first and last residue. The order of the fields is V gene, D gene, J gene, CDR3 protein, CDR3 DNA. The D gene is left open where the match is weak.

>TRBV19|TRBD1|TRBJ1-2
CASRGDSYGYTF
TGTGCCAGTAGGGGGGACAGCTATGGCTACACCTTC
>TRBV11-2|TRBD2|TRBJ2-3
CASSYSGMGDTQYF
TGTGCCAGCAGCTATAGCGGGATGGGGGATACGCAGTATTTT
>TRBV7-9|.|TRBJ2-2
CASSLLRTGELFF
TGTGCCAGCAGCCTCCTACGCACCGGGGAGCTGTTTTTT
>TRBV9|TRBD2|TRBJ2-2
CASSVPGGRAVDTGELFF
TGTGCCAGCAGCGTCCCAGGCGGGAGGGCCGTTGACACCGGGGAGCTGTTTTTT
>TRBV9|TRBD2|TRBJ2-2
CASSAQTQRRASGTGELFF
TGTGCCAGCAGCGCCCAAACCCAGAGGCGGGCTAGCGGGACCGGGGAGCTGTTTTTT
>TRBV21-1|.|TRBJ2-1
CASSNRGPYNEQFF
TGTGCCAGCAGCAACCGAGGGCCCTACAATGAGCAGTTCTTC
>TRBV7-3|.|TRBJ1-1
CASSATVNTEAFF
TGTGCCAGCAGCGCGACAGTGAACACTGAAGCTTTCTTT
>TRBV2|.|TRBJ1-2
CASSEVGGYNYGYTF
TGTGCCAGCAGTGAAGTTGGCGGCTATAACTATGGCTACACCTTC
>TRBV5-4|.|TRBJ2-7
CASSSDSSHEQYF
TGTGCCAGCAGCTCAGACAGTTCCCACGAGCAGTACTTC
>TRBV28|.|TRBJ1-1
CASSPQTPVPREAFF
TGTGCCAGCAGTCCCCAAACCCCAGTCCCCCGTGAAGCTTTCTTT
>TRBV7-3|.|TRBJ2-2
CASRRGQLTGELFF
TGTGCCAGCAGGAGGGGACAACTGACCGGGGAGCTGTTTTTT
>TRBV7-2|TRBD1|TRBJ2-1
CASIPLGGHNEQFF
TGTGCCAGCATCCCTTTAGGGGGCCACAATGAGCAGTTCTTC
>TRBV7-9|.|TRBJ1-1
CATLLWGGTARRGNTEAFF
TGTGCCACCCTACTATGGGGGGGGACTGCCAGGAGAGGGAACACTGAAGCTTTCTTT